The clone carrying this T cell receptor (beta chain) was seen only once. This entry is derived from a study of T cell responses to AZD1222 COVID-19 vaccine. Assay used: immunoSEQ multiplex PCR; TCRdb lists only in-frame clones, some missing. The sample yields about 190,000 clones, 94% seen once. This CDR3 has 18 amino acids. V trimming: 0 bases; J trimming: 0 bases; junction bases outside the gene matches: 7. Germline assignment: CDR1 SGDLS and CDR2 YYNGEE. The receptor comes from an adult in good health. The gene calls are TRBV9 and TRBJ2-2; 8 bases are a match to TRBD1. The specimen was peripheral blood, collected on day 0 of AZD1222 vaccination. The CDR3 nucleotides are TGTGCCAGCAGCGTAGGGCGGGGACAGGCGGCGAACACCGGGGAGCTGTTTTTT. It yields the protein CASSVGRGQAANTGELFF.